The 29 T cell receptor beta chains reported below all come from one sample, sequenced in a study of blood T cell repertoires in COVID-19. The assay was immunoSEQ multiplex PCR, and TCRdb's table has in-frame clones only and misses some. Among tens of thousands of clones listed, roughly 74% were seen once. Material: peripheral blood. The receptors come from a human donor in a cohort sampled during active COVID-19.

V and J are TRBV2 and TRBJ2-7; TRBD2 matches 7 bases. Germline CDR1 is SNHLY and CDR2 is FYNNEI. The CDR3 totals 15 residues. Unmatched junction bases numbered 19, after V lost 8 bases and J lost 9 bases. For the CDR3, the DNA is TGTGCCAGCGGGCTTGGAAGCGGGGCCCTAGTAGGGCAGTACTTC. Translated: CASGLGSGALVGQYF.

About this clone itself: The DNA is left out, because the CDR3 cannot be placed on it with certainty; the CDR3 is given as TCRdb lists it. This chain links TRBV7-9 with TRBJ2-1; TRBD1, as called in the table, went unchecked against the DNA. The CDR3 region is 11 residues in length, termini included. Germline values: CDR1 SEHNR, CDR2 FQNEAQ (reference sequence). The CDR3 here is CASSFGQGTFF.

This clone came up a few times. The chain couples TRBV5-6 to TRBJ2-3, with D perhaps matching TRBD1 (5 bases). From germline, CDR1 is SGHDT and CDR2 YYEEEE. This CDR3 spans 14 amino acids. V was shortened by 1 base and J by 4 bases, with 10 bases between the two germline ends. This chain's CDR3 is CASSLSARADTQYF. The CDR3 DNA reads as TGTGCCAGCAGCTTGAGCGCCAGGGCAGATACGCAGTATTTT.

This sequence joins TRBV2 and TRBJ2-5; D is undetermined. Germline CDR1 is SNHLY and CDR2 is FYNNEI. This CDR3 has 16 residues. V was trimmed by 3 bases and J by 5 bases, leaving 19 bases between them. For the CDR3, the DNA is TGTGCCAGCAGTGATCCGACTGCCTACCCCCGTGAGACCCAGTACTTC. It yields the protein CASSDPTAYPRETQYF.

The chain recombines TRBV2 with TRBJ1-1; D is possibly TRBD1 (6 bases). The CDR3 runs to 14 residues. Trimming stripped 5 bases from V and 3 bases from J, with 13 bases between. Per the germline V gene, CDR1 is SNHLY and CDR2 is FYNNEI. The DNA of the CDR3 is TGTGCCAGCAGTTTCCAGGGGCTGTACACTGAAGCTTTCTTT. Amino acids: CASSFQGLYTEAFF.

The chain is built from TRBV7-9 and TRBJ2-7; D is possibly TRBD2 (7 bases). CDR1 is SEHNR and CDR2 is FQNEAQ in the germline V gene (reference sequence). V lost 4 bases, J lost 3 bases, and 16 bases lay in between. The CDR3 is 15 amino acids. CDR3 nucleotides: TGTGCCAGCAGCTCTCAAGGGGGGGGTCTCTACGAGCAGTACTTC. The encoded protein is CASSSQGGGLYEQYF.

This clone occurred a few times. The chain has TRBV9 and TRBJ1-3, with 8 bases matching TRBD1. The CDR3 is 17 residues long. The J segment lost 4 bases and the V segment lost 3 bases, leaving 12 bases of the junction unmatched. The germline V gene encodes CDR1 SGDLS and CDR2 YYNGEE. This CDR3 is CASSATLQGAGGNTIYF. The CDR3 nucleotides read TGTGCCAGCAGCGCGACACTGCAGGGGGCAGGAGGAAACACCATATATTTT.

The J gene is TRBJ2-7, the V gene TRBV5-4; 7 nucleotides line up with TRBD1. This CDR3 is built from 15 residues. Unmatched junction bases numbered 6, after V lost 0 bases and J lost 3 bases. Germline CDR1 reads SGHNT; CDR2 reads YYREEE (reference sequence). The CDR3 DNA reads TGTGCCAGCAGCTTGGCCCCGGGACAGTTCTACGAGCAGTACTTC. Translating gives CASSLAPGQFYEQYF.

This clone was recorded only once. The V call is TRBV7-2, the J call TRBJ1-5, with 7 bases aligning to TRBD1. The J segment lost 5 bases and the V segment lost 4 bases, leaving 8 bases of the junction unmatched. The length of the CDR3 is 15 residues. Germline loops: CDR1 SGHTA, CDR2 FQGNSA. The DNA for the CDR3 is TGTGCCAGCAGCTGGGACAGCAGCCAACATCAGCCCCAGCATTTT. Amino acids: CASSWDSSQHQPQHF.

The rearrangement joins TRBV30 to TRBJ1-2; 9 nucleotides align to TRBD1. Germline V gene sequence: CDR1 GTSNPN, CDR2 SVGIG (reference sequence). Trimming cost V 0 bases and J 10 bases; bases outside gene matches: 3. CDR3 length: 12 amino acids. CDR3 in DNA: TGTGCCTGGAGTGTCGGGACAGGGAACTACACCTTC. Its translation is CAWSVGTGNYTF.

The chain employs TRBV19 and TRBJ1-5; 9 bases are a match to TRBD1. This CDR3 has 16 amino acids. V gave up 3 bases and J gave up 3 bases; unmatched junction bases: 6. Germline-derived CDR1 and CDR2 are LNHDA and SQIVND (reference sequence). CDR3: CASSILGTGNNQPQHF. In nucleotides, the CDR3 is TGTGCCAGTAGTATCCTCGGGACAGGGAACAATCAGCCCCAGCATTTT.

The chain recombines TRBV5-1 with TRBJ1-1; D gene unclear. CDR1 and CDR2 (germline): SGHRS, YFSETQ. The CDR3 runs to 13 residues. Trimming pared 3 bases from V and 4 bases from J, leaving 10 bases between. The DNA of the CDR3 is TGCGCCAGCAGCTACGCTCCGGGCACTGAAGCTTTCTTT. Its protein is CASSYAPGTEAFF.

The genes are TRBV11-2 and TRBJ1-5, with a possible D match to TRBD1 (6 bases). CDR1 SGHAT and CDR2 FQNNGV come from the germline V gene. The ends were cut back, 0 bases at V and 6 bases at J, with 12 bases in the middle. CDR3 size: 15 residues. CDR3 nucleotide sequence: TGTGCCAGCAGCTTAGACAGGGGATTAGGTCAGCCCCAGCATTTT. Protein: CASSLDRGLGQPQHF.

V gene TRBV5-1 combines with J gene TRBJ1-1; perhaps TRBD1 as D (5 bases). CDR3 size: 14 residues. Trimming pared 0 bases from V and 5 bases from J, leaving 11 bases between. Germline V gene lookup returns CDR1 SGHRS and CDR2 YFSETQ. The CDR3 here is CASSLVSAGTEAFF. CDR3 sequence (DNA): TGCGCCAGCAGCTTGGTCTCCGCAGGGACTGAAGCTTTCTTT.

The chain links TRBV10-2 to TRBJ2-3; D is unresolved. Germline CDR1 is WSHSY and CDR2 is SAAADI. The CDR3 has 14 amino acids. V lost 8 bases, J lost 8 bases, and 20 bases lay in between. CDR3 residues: CASRVLADVGTQYF. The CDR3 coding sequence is TGCGCCAGCCGTGTTCTGGCGGATGTAGGTACGCAGTATTTT.

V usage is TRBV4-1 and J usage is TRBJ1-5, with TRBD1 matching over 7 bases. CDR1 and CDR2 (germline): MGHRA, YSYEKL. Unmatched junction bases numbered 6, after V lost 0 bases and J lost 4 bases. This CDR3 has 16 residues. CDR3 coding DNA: TGCGCCAGCAGCCAAGAAGCTTCACAGGGGAATCAGCCCCAGCATTTT. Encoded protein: CASSQEASQGNQPQHF.

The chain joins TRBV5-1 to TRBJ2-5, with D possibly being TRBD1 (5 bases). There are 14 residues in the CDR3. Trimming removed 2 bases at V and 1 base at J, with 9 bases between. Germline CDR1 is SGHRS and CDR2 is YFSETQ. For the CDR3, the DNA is TGCGCCAGCAGCTTTAGTACAGGCCAAGAGACCCAGTACTTC. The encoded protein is CASSFSTGQETQYF.

CDR3 sequence: CASSLVLNTGELFF. The CDR3 DNA sequence: TGTGCCAGCAGCTTGGTACTGAACACCGGGGAGCTGTTTTTT. The chain carries TRBV5-6 and TRBJ2-2; D gene ambiguous. The CDR3 totals 14 residues. The ends were cut back, 0 bases at V and 1 base at J, with 4 bases in the middle. CDR1 SGHDT and CDR2 YYEEEE come from the germline V gene.

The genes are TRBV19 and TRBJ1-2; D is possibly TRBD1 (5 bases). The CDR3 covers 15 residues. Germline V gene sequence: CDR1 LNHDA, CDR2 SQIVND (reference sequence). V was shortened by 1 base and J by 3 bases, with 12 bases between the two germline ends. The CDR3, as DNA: TGTGCCAGTAGTATAGCGCCTCTGGGGCACTATGGCTACACCTTC. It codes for CASSIAPLGHYGYTF.

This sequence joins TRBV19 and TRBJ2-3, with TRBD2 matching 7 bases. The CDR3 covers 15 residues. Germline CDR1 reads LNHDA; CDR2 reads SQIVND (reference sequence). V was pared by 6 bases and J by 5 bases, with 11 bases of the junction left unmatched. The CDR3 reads CASSLTGEGGDTQYF. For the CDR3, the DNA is TGTGCCAGTAGCCTTACGGGGGAGGGAGGAGATACGCAGTATTTT.

CDR3 in DNA: TGTGCCAGTAGTGCTACTAGAAGCTCCTACGAGCAGTACTTC. Translated, it gives CASSATRSSYEQYF. The chain couples TRBV19 to TRBJ2-7; tentative D call: TRBD2 (5 bases). The CDR3 extends over 14 amino acids. V lost 5 bases, J lost 0 bases, and 11 bases lay in between. The germline V gene encodes CDR1 LNHDA and CDR2 SQIVND (reference sequence).

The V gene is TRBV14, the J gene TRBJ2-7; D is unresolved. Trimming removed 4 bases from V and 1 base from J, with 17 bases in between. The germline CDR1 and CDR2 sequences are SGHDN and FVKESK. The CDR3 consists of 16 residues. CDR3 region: CASSRSQAPTSYEQYF. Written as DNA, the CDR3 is TGTGCCAGCAGCCGTAGTCAGGCCCCGACATCCTACGAGCAGTACTTC.

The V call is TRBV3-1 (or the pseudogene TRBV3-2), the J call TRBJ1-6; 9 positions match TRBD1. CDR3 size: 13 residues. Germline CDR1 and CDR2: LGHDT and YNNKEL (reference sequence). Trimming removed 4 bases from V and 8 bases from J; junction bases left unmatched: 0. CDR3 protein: CASSRDRDSPLHF. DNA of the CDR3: TGTGCCAGCAGCCGGGACAGGGATTCACCCCTCCACTTT.

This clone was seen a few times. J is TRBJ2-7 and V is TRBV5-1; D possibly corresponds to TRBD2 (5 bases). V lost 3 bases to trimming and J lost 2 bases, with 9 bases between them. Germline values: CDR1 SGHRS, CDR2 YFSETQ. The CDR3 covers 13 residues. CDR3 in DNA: TGCGCCAGCAGCTATGGACTTACCTACGAGCAGTACTTC. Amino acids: CASSYGLTYEQYF.

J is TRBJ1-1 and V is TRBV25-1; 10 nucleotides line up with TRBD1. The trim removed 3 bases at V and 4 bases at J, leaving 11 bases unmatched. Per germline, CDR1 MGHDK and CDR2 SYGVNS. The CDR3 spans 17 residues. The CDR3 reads CASSDEPGQGPSTEAFF. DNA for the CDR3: TGTGCCAGCAGTGACGAACCGGGACAGGGGCCGAGCACTGAAGCTTTCTTT.

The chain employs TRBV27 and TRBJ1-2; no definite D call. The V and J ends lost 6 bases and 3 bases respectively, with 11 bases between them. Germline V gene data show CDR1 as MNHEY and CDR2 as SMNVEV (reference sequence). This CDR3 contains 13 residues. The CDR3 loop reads CASRLREDYGYTF. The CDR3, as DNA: TGTGCCAGCAGGTTACGGGAGGACTATGGCTACACCTTC.

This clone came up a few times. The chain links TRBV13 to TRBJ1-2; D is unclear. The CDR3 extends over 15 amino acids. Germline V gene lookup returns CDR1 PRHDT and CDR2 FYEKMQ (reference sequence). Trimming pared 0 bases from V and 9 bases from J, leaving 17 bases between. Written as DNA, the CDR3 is TGTGCCAGCAGCTTAGGACTCAACACGGGATTTAGCTACACCTTC. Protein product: CASSLGLNTGFSYTF.

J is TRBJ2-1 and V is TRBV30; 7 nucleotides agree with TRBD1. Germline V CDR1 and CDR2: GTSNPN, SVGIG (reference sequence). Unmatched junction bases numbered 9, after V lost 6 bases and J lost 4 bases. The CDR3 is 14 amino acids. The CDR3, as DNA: TGTGCCTGTTCTCGACAGGGTTCTTACAATGAGCAGTTCTTC. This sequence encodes CACSRQGSYNEQFF.

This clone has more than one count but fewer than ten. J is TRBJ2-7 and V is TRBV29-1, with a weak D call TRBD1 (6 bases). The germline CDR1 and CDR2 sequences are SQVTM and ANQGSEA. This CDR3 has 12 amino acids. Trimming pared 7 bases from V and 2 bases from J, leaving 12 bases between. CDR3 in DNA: TGCAGCGACAGGGACGGCCCCTACGAGCAGTACTTC. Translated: CSDRDGPYEQYF.